These 8 T cell receptor beta chains share one sample of origin, sequenced in a study of graft-versus-host responses after intestinal transplantation. Only in-frame clones appear in the TCRdb table, and some are missing; sequencing was by immunoSEQ multiplex PCR. The sample holds 20,000 to 25,000 clones, 40% seen once. The specimen was alloreactive CD4+ T cells from a mixed lymphocyte reaction culture, collected before intestinal transplant. Subset indicated: CFSE-low proliferating T cells sorted from approximately 6-day pre-transplant mixed lymphocyte reaction (GvH or HvG direction). These receptors all stem from a human patient who received an intestinal transplant.

This chain joins TRBV5-1 and TRBJ2-7; 7 nucleotides line up with TRBD1. Germline V gene lookup returns CDR1 SGHRS and CDR2 YFSETQ. J gave up 1 base and V 4 bases, and 5 bases lay outside the gene matches. The CDR3 is made up of 14 amino acids. CDR3 in amino acids: CASSARQGSYEQYF. CDR3 DNA: TGCGCCAGCAGCGCCAGACAGGGTTCCTACGAGCAGTACTTC.

V and J are TRBV7-9 and TRBJ1-2, with TRBD1 as a possible D gene (6 bases). Germline lookup yields CDR1 SEHNR and CDR2 FQNEAQ (reference sequence). V lost 4 bases, J lost 4 bases, and 16 bases lay in between. The CDR3 is 15 amino acids. DNA for the CDR3: TGTGCCAGCAGCTCCAACAGGGAGAAGATCTATGGCTACACCTTC. Amino acids: CASSSNREKIYGYTF.

The gene calls are TRBV9 and TRBJ1-2, with 8 bases aligning to TRBD1. The CDR3 length is 14 residues. The V segment lost 4 bases and the J segment 5 bases; nucleotides outside the gene matches: 7. Germline CDR1 SGDLS, CDR2 YYNGEE. CDR3 DNA: TGTGCCAGCAGCCGACAGGGGCTCCTGTATGGCTACACCTTC. This encodes CASSRQGLLYGYTF.

V is TRBV10-3 and J is TRBJ1-2; 9 nucleotides align to TRBD1. In germline, CDR1 is ENHRY, CDR2 SYGVKD. This CDR3 comprises 13 residues. Germline trimming cut 5 bases from V and 7 bases from J; bases unmatched to any gene: 5. CDR3 protein: CAISPGTGFGYTF. As DNA, the CDR3 is TGTGCCATCAGTCCCGGGACAGGGTTTGGCTACACCTTC.

There are a few counts of this clone. The V gene is TRBV21-1, the J gene TRBJ1-5. TRBV21-1 is assigned pseudogene status. The CDR3 runs to 11 residues. DNA for the CDR3: TGTGCCAGCAGCCTTCGGGGGCCCCAGCATTTT. This translates into CASSLRGPQHF.

This clone was seen a handful of times. The chain recombines TRBV19 with TRBJ1-5; D possibly corresponds to TRBD1 (5 bases). Germline assignment: CDR1 LNHDA and CDR2 SQIVND (reference sequence). The CDR3 is 14 residues long. V lost 5 bases and J 3 bases, leaving 11 bases between the germline ends. CDR3 in DNA: TGTGCCAGTAGTCATACAGGTGACAATCAGCCCCAGCATTTT. Translating gives CASSHTGDNQPQHF.

This clone has only a few counts. The chain employs TRBV7-5 and TRBJ2-2; the tabulated D call, TRBD1, remains unverified against the DNA. TRBV7-5 is noted as a pseudogene. The CDR3 is 17 amino acids. CDR3 residues: CARSLACQGANTGELFF. The DNA of the CDR3 is TGTGCCAGAAGCTTAGCGTGTCAGGGGGCGAACACCGGGGAGCTGTTTTTT.

Within the sample, this clone is medium-sized. The chain employs TRBV2 and TRBJ1-2, with D tentatively TRBD1 (5 bases). The CDR3 is 14 residues long. CDR1 and CDR2 (germline): SNHLY, FYNNEI. V lost 4 bases, J lost 8 bases, and 17 bases lay in between. The CDR3, as DNA: TGTGCCAGCAGTGGGGCCCTAGACAGTCTGGGCTACACCTTC. Amino acid sequence: CASSGALDSLGYTF. Together with reference TRBV2 and TRBJ1-2, the CDR3 gives the full variable domain: EPEVTQTPSHQVTQMGQEVILRCVPISNHLYFYWYRQILGQKVEFLVSFYNNEISEKSEIFDDQFSVERPDGSNFTLKIRSTKLEDSAMYFCASSGALDSLGYTFGSGTRLTVV.